The 6 T cell receptor beta chains below were found in one sample sequenced in a study of beta chain features in type 1 diabetes. The isolated RNA, all of it, was reverse transcribed, so expressed TCRB transcripts were what got sequenced. The method was immunoSEQ multiplex PCR; TCRdb's version includes in-frame clones alone and lacks a portion of them. The repertoire holds 350,000 to 450,000 clones, roughly 13% seen once, with approximately 0.035% in the top ten. The sequencing sample was made of naive CD4+ T cells from blood. These receptors all come from a young man in good health.

The CDR3 sequence is CASSLAGPGELFF. CDR3 DNA: TGTGCCAGCAGCTTAGCAGGACCCGGGGAGCTGTTTTTT. The V and J genes are TRBV7-9 and TRBJ2-2; D not resolved. Deletions cut 0 bases from V and 6 bases from J, with 5 bases between. The CDR3 is 13 residues long. The germline gives CDR1 SEHNR, CDR2 FQNEAQ (reference sequence). Using reference TRBV7-9 and TRBJ2-2 for the parts outside the CDR3, the full variable domain is DTGVSQNPRHKITKRGQNVTFRCDPISEHNRLYWYRQTLGQGPEFLTYFQNEAQLEKSRLLSDRFSAERPKGSFSTLEIQRTEQGDSAMYLCASSLAGPGELFFGEGSRLTVL.

This chain joins TRBV11-2 and TRBJ2-7, with 7 bases that match TRBD1. V lost 1 base to trimming and J lost 4 bases; unmatched junction nucleotides: 7. The CDR3 is 15 residues long. In germline, CDR1 is SGHAT, CDR2 FQNNGV. In nucleotides, the CDR3 is TGTGCCAGCAGCTTAGCGGACAGGATTCGGTACGAGCAGTACTTC. Amino acids: CASSLADRIRYEQYF.

The rearrangement links TRBV5-4 to TRBJ2-3; D is perhaps TRBD2 (5 bases). V was pared by 0 bases and J by 1 base, with 12 bases between. The CDR3 consists of 16 residues. Germline V gene data show CDR1 as SGHNT and CDR2 as YYREEE (reference sequence). This CDR3 reads CASSLANRAGTDTQYF. CDR3 nucleotide sequence: TGTGCCAGCAGCTTGGCTAACCGAGCGGGCACAGATACGCAGTATTTT.

This chain's CDR3 is CASSQGPMSDAEAFF. The CDR3 coding sequence is TGCGCCAGCAGCCAAGGGCCTATGTCGGACGCTGAAGCTTTCTTT. J is TRBJ1-1 and V is TRBV4-1; D not certain. The V gene lost 1 base and the J gene lost 6 bases, with 15 bases spanning the gap. Per the germline V gene, CDR1 is MGHRA and CDR2 is YSYEKL. This CDR3 is built from 15 residues.

This chain uses TRBV23-1 with TRBJ2-5, with D possibly being TRBD1 or TRBD2 (5 bases each). TRBV23-1 is labeled an ORF, and its function is uncertain. This CDR3 region has 18 residues. The germline V and J ends were trimmed by 6 bases and 3 bases, with 26 bases remaining between them. In nucleotides, the CDR3 is TGCGCCAGCAGACCAAACGGGACGGACTTCTGGCCCAAAGAGACCCAGTACTTC. Amino acid sequence: CASRPNGTDFWPKETQYF.

A few counts support this clone. The gene calls are TRBV30 and TRBJ1-1; no definite D call. The CDR3 spans 15 residues. V lost 4 bases and J 5 bases, leaving 20 bases between the germline ends. Germline-derived CDR1 and CDR2 are GTSNPN and SVGIG (reference sequence). The CDR3 nucleotides read TGTGCCTGGACCCCAAGTGGCTTCGTGGGGACTGAAGCTTTCTTT. It is translated as CAWTPSGFVGTEAFF.